The 25 T cell receptor beta chains in this list originate from one sample, sequenced in a study of cytomegalovirus exposure and HLA in healthy donors. The PCR contained 60 Vbeta and 13 Jbeta primers. Produced via immunoSEQ multiplex PCR; TCRdb's table is partial and in-frame only. The table includes some 60,000 clones, 83% detected once. The source material was PBMCs. These receptors all stem from a human donor in good health.

This CDR3 is CSVEDRREGLAGVGQYF. For the CDR3, the DNA is TGCAGCGTTGAGGACCGTCGGGAAGGACTAGCGGGGGTCGGGCAGTACTTC. The chain uses TRBV29-1 and TRBJ2-7; TRBD2 matches 13 bases. Germline CDR1 is SQVTM and CDR2 is ANQGSEA. The CDR3 runs 17 residues. J gave up 9 bases and V 3 bases, and 17 bases lay outside the gene matches.

A few counts support this clone. V usage is TRBV7-8 and J usage is TRBJ2-3; 9 nucleotides line up with TRBD2. The germline CDR1 and CDR2 sequences are SGHVS and FQNEAQ. Trimming took 4 bases from V and 2 from J; bases not matched to a gene: 4. The CDR3 is 15 amino acids. The CDR3 region is CASSSQRGATDTQYF. The DNA of the CDR3 is TGTGCCAGCAGCTCCCAGCGGGGGGCCACAGATACGCAGTATTTT.

By proportion, this clone is medium-sized. The J gene is TRBJ1-4, the V gene TRBV6-1; D might be TRBD1 (5 bases). The V end was cut by 8 bases, the J end by 3 bases, with 10 bases between. This CDR3 has 13 residues. CDR1 is MNHNS and CDR2 is SASEGT in the germline V gene. CDR3 sequence (DNA): TGTGCCAGCGGAGGGGACGCTAATGAAAAACTGTTTTTT. Amino acid sequence: CASGGDANEKLFF.

The sample holds one count of this clone. Here the CDR3 DNA reads TGTGCCAGTAGTATAAGTTGGGTTCGGAGGCAGCCCCAGCATTTT. Translating gives CASSISWVRRQPQHF. The chain is built from TRBV19 and TRBJ1-5; D is unresolved. Germline V CDR1 and CDR2: LNHDA, SQIVND (reference sequence). V lost 2 bases, J lost 7 bases, and 15 bases lay in between. The CDR3 spans 15 residues.

The rearrangement joins TRBV14 to TRBJ2-5, with 8 positions matching TRBD2. The CDR3 has 12 amino acids. The V gene's germline CDR1 is SGHDN and CDR2 FVKESK. Trimming at V came to 2 bases and at J to 7 bases, leaving 0 bases not matched to a gene. The CDR3 region has the DNA TGTGCCAGCAGCCAAAGCGGGGGGACCCAGTACTTC. Protein product: CASSQSGGTQYF.

The chain joins TRBV5-1 to TRBJ2-5; 11 positions agree with TRBD2. The CDR3 is 16 amino acids. The trim removed 2 bases at V and 1 base at J, leaving 4 bases unmatched. The germline CDR1 and CDR2 sequences are SGHRS and YFSETQ. This CDR3 is CASSFGLAGLQETQYF. CDR3 bases: TGCGCCAGCAGCTTCGGACTAGCGGGTCTCCAAGAGACCCAGTACTTC. Filled out from reference TRBV5-1 and TRBJ2-5, the complete variable domain reads KAGVTQTPRYLIKTRGQQVTLSCSPISGHRSVSWYQQTPGQGLQFLFEYFSETQRNKGNFPGRFSGRQFSNSRSEMNVSTLELGDSALYLCASSFGLAGLQETQYFGPGTRLLVL.

This clone has more than one count but fewer than ten. The chain recombines TRBV18 with TRBJ1-2, with 10 bases lining up with TRBD1. Trimming cost V 0 bases and J 6 bases; bases outside gene matches: 10. CDR3 length: 17 residues. The germline gives CDR1 KGHSH, CDR2 LQKENI. CDR3 in amino acids: CASSPPSGQGLLDGYTF. The CDR3 DNA reads as TGTGCCAGCTCACCACCCTCGGGACAGGGGTTACTCGATGGCTACACCTTC.

The chain recombines TRBV2 with TRBJ2-1; 7 positions match TRBD1. In germline, CDR1 is SNHLY, CDR2 FYNNEI. The CDR3 extends over 15 amino acids. V lost 1 base to trimming and J lost 2 bases; unmatched junction nucleotides: 2. The CDR3 sequence is CASSEDRGAYNEQFF. In DNA, the CDR3 is TGTGCCAGCAGTGAAGACAGGGGAGCCTACAATGAGCAGTTCTTC.

The V and J genes are TRBV15 and TRBJ2-5; 7 bases match TRBD1. The J call could be wrong; TRBJ2-7 is a better fit for the DNA end. This CDR3 has 13 residues. CDR1 and CDR2 from the germline V gene are LNHNV and YYDKDF (reference sequence). Here the CDR3 DNA reads TGTGCCACCCGTGGGACAGCGAAGGACGAGCAGTACTTC. Translation: CATRGTAKDEQYF.

DNA for the CDR3: TGTGCCAGCAGCCGTGGCCAGGGGGCTCTCTATGGCTACACCTTC. This sequence encodes CASSRGQGALYGYTF. The chain is built from TRBV5-6 and TRBJ1-2, with TRBD1 matching 8 bases. In germline, CDR1 is SGHDT, CDR2 YYEEEE. CDR3 size: 15 residues. Trimming at V came to 4 bases and at J to 4 bases, leaving 9 bases not matched to a gene.

The V gene is TRBV5-5, the J gene TRBJ2-7; TRBD1 matches 7 bases. Germline V gene lookup returns CDR1 SGHKS and CDR2 YYEKEE (reference sequence). V lost 0 bases and J lost 2; bases outside the gene matches: 5. This CDR3 has 15 residues. This CDR3 reads CASSLVRDSPYEQYF. The DNA of the CDR3 is TGTGCCAGCAGCTTGGTTCGGGACAGTCCCTACGAGCAGTACTTC.

The J gene is TRBJ1-1, the V gene TRBV7-8, with TRBD1 identical over 9 bases. Germline values: CDR1 SGHVS, CDR2 FQNEAQ. V was pared by 5 bases and J by 5 bases, with 6 bases of the junction left unmatched. This CDR3 is 14 amino acids long. In nucleotides, the CDR3 is TGTGCCAGCAGCCAGGGACAGGGCGTGACTGAAGCTTTCTTT. Translating it yields CASSQGQGVTEAFF.

The chain uses TRBV11-3 and TRBJ2-7, with unresolved D. Germline lookup yields CDR1 SGHNT and CDR2 YENEEA. The CDR3 spans 13 residues. Trimming stripped 5 bases from V and 0 bases from J, with 8 bases between. In DNA form, the CDR3 reads TGTGCCAGCAGCATGAGCAACTCCTACGAGCAGTACTTC. It codes for CASSMSNSYEQYF.

This sequence joins TRBV28 and TRBJ1-5, with no clear D. The CDR3 sequence is 16 residues long. V lost 5 bases to trimming and J lost 0 bases, with 14 bases between them. Germline V lookup: CDR1 MDHEN, CDR2 SYDVKM. The CDR3 sequence is CASSGVRENSNQPQHF. The CDR3 DNA reads TGTGCCAGCAGTGGAGTGAGAGAAAATAGCAATCAGCCCCAGCATTTT.

The chain recombines TRBV4-1 with TRBJ2-3; 11 nucleotides match TRBD2. CDR1 is MGHRA and CDR2 is YSYEKL in the germline V gene. CDR3 length equals 19 residues. Trimming removed 0 bases from V and 4 bases from J; junction bases left unmatched: 12. The CDR3 nucleotides read TGCGCCAGCAGCCAAGATGGGATTAGCGGGGGGGCTCGCGCAGATACGCAGTATTTT. The encoded protein is CASSQDGISGGARADTQYF.

This clone showed up just a few times. V gene TRBV29-1 combines with J gene TRBJ2-3, with TRBD2 matching 12 bases. J gave up 5 bases and V 4 bases, and 7 bases lay outside the gene matches. Germline CDR1 reads SQVTM; CDR2 reads ANQGSEA. The CDR3 totals 15 residues. This chain's CDR3 is CSVGRLAGAGDTQYF. In DNA form, the CDR3 reads TGCAGCGTTGGGAGACTAGCGGGGGCTGGAGATACGCAGTATTTT.

The chain carries TRBV6-6 and TRBJ1-2; 12 bases agree with TRBD1. Trimming at V came to 5 bases and at J to 8 bases, leaving 9 bases not matched to a gene. Germline CDR1 is MNHNY and CDR2 is SVGAGI (reference sequence). The CDR3 is made up of 15 amino acids. The CDR3 reads CASSPRDRGRGGYTF. The CDR3 DNA follows: TGTGCCAGCAGTCCCCGGGACAGGGGGCGAGGCGGCTACACCTTC.

V usage is TRBV7-2 and J usage is TRBJ2-7; D gene ambiguous. V shed 4 bases and J shed 4 bases, with 14 bases lying between them. From germline, CDR1 is SGHTA and CDR2 FQGNSA. The CDR3 totals 14 residues. In nucleotides, the CDR3 is TGTGCCAGCAGCTCCCCCCTATTAAAGTACGAGCAGTACTTC. Translated, it gives CASSSPLLKYEQYF.

This rearrangement joins TRBV4-2 to TRBJ2-2, with 11 bases matching TRBD1. The CDR3 is made up of 17 amino acids. CDR1 and CDR2 (germline): LGHNA, YNFKEQ. V lost 2 bases to trimming and J lost 6 bases; unmatched junction nucleotides: 8. The CDR3 DNA follows: TGTGCCAGCAGCCAACCTGGGACAGGGGGTCACCCCGGGGAGCTGTTTTTT. This translates into CASSQPGTGGHPGELFF.

V gene TRBV29-1 combines with J gene TRBJ2-7; TRBD1 agrees at 10 bases. J lost 3 bases, V lost 7 bases, and 6 bases had no gene match. The germline gives CDR1 SQVTM, CDR2 ANQGSEA. The CDR3 totals 13 residues. CDR3 in amino acids: CSARTGGYYEQYF. The CDR3 DNA follows: TGCAGCGCACGGACAGGGGGGTACTACGAGCAGTACTTC.

The gene calls are TRBV5-5 and TRBJ1-6, with 9 nucleotides matching TRBD1. The CDR3 contains 14 residues. V was clipped by 7 bases and J by 9 bases; unmatched bases: 8. From germline, CDR1 is SGHKS and CDR2 YYEKEE (reference sequence). The CDR3 region is CASVQGQGLSPLHF. The CDR3 DNA reads TGTGCCAGCGTCCAGGGACAGGGTCTTTCACCCCTCCACTTT.

The CDR3 nucleotides are TGTGCCAGCAGTCGGAGTTCCGGTGCAGATACGCAGTATTTT. It encodes CASSRSSGADTQYF. This chain links TRBV7-3 with TRBJ2-3; D is undetermined. Trimming removed 6 bases from V and 4 bases from J, with 14 bases in between. Germline V lookup: CDR1 SGHTA, CDR2 FQGTGA. The CDR3 contains 14 residues.

This sequence joins TRBV6-5 and TRBJ1-2; TRBD1 agrees at 7 bases. Germline V CDR1 and CDR2: MNHEY, SVGAGI. There are 13 residues in the CDR3. With V trimmed by 5 bases and J by 6 bases, 6 bases remained unmatched. The CDR3 loop reads CASSARGVDGYTF. The DNA for the CDR3 is TGTGCCAGCAGTGCCAGGGGGGTTGATGGCTACACCTTC.

The chain joins TRBV18 to TRBJ2-7; D ambiguous. There are 13 residues in the CDR3. Trimming shortened V by 0 bases and J by 3 bases, and 6 bases separated the two germline ends. From germline, CDR1 is KGHSH and CDR2 LQKENI. CDR3 DNA sequence: TGTGCCAGCTCACCACCACTGAACTACGAGCAGTACTTC. As protein: CASSPPLNYEQYF.

This clone has only one observation. V usage is TRBV2 and J usage is TRBJ2-3, with a weak D call TRBD1 (6 bases). The germline gives CDR1 SNHLY, CDR2 FYNNEI. V was pared by 10 bases and J by 0 bases, with 14 bases between. The CDR3 sequence is 14 residues long. CDR3 protein: CATRAQGSTDTQYF. The CDR3 DNA reads as TGTGCCACCCGCGCCCAGGGGAGCACAGATACGCAGTATTTT.